The text below deals with one T cell receptor beta chain. Its antigen is not identified. The data stem from a study of cytomegalovirus exposure and HLA in healthy donors. About the research overall: Samples from HLA-typed donors yielded approximately 80 million unique TCRs in an early data release. General study points: TCR beta chains numbering some 150 were designated cytomegalovirus-associated. Later, an analysis found that common viral pathogens appeared to be linked with several of the most significant clusters.

60 Vbeta and 13 Jbeta primers were used in PCR. This table comes from immunoSEQ multiplex PCR, and its TCRdb copy is limited to in-frame clones, with some not included. The sample yields about 57,000 clones, roughly 84% seen once. This clonotype was sampled from a woman aged 25 to 45 in good health and CMV-seronegative. Sequencing used PBMCs.

The CDR3 sequence: CASSLLYRGGNTEAFF. In nucleotides, the CDR3 is TGTGCCAGCAGCTTATTATACAGGGGAGGGAACACTGAAGCTTTCTTT. The rearrangement uses TRBV7-2 and TRBJ1-1; 7 nucleotides agree with TRBD1. This CDR3 comprises 16 residues. The J segment lost 1 base and the V segment lost 2 bases, leaving 7 bases of the junction unmatched. The germline V gene encodes CDR1 SGHTA and CDR2 FQGNSA.